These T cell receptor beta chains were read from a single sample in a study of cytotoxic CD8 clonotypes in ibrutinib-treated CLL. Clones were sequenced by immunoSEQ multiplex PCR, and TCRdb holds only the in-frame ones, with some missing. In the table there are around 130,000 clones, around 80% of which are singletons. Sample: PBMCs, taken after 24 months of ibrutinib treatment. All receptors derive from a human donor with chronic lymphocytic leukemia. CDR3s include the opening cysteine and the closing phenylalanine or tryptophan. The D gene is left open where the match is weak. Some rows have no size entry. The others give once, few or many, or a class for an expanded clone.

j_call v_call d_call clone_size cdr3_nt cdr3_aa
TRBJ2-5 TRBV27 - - TGTGCCAGCAGTTTATTGAGGGCTGGGAAAGAGACCCAGTACTTC CASSLLRAGKETQYF
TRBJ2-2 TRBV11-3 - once TGTGCCAGCAGCTTCGACCCGCAGGGGACCGGGGAGCTGTTTTTT CASSFDPQGTGELFF
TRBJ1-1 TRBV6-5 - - TGTGCCAGCTCCCGGGGGGAGGGGACTGAAGCTTTCTTT CASSRGEGTEAFF
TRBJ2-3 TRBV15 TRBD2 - TGTGCCACCAGCAGAGATGCGGCTCGTCTAGCGGGCGGGGATACGCAGTATTTT CATSRDAARLAGGDTQYF
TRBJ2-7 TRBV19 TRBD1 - TGTGCCAGTAGTATCGCGGCAGGGGGCTACGAGCAGTACTTC CASSIAAGGYEQYF
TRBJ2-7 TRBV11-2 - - TGTGCCAGCAGCCATGGACAGATCTACGAGCAGTACTTC CASSHGQIYEQYF
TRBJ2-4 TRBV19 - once TGTGCCAGTAGTCAGGTGGGGGACAAAAACATTCAGTACTTC CASSQVGDKNIQYF
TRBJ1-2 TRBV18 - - TGTGCCAGCTCACCGGACGGACAGCCAAACTATGGCTACACCTTC CASSPDGQPNYGYTF
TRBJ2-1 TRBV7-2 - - TGTGCCAGCAGCCGCAAGGGGCCGAGAAGCTCCTACAATGAGCAGTTCTTC CASSRKGPRSSYNEQFF
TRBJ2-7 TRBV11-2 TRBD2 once TGTGCCAGCAGCTTAGGACTAGCTATGGTCTACGAGCAGTACTTC CASSLGLAMVYEQYF
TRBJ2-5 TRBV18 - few TGTGCCAGCTCCCCCCTGTGGGGAGACCAAGAGACCCAGTACTTC CASSPLWGDQETQYF
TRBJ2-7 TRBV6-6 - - TGTGCCAGCAGCCTTCCGACGGGGACAACCTACGAGCAGTACTTC CASSLPTGTTYEQYF
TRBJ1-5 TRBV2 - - TGTGCCAGCAGTGAGTACGGGGTGGGCGATCAGCCCCAGCATTTT CASSEYGVGDQPQHF
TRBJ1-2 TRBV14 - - TGTGCCAGCAGCCCACTATGGGACACCGACTATGGCTACACCTTC CASSPLWDTDYGYTF
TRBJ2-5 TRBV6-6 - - TGTGCCAGCAGCACTGGGACCGGGGGGACCCAGTACTTC CASSTGTGGTQYF
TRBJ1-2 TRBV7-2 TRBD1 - TGTGCCAGCAGCTTAAAGGGGGCTCGGGGCGACTTAAACTATGGCTACACCTTC CASSLKGARGDLNYGYTF
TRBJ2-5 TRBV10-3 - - TGTGCCACCGGGGGAGAGACCCAGTACTTC CATGGETQYF
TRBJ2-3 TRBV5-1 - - TGCGCCAGCATACCGGGAACCTATAACTTTATCACGGGCACAGATACGCAGTATTTT CASIPGTYNFITGTDTQYF
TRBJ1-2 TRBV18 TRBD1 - TGTGCCAGCTCACCCCAACAGGGGGCTCCGTCTAACTATGGCTACACCTTC CASSPQQGAPSNYGYTF
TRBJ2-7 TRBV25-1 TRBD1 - TGTGCCAGCAGTGAATTTGGCAGGGGGTTTTCCGACGAGCAGTACTTC CASSEFGRGFSDEQYF
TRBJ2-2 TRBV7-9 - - TGTGCCAGCAGTCCCCCGGGACCTTCGAACACCGGGGAGCTGTTTTTT CASSPPGPSNTGELFF
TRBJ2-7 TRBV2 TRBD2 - TGTGCCAGCAGTGAAGCCCGGCTAGCGGCCTACGAGCAGTACTTC CASSEARLAAYEQYF
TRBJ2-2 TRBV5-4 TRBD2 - TGTGCCAGCAGCCCGGGGACTAGCGGGATCGCGAACACCGGGGAGCTGTTTTTT CASSPGTSGIANTGELFF
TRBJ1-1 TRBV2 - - TGTGCCAGCAGTGACTCAGTTCTTAGGGCTTTCTTT CASSDSVLRAFF
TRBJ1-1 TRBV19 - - TGTGCCAGTAGTATAACGTTCGGGATTGGGCTACCTAACACTGAAGCTTTCTTT CASSITFGIGLPNTEAFF
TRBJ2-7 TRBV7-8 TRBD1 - TGTGCCAGCAGCTGGCAGGGGGAATCCTACGAGCAGTACTTC CASSWQGESYEQYF
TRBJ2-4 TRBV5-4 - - TGTGCCAGCAGCCCTCAGGGTACCAAAAACATTCAGTACTTC CASSPQGTKNIQYF
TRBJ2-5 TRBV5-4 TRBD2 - TGTGCCAGCACAGGGACTAGCGGGGGGGCATTTGAGACCCAGTACTTC CASTGTSGGAFETQYF
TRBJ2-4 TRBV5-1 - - TGCGCCAGCAGCCCGGATCCGGGGACGAAAAACATTCAGTACTTC CASSPDPGTKNIQYF
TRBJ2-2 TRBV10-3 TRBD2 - TGTGCCATCAGTTCCCTAGCGGGGGCCAGGGGGGAGCTGTTTTTT CAISSLAGARGELFF
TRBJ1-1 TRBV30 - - TGTGCCTGGAGGAGGGAGGGGGACACTGAAGCTTTCTTT CAWRREGDTEAFF
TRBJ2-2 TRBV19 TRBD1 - TGTGCCAGTAGTAATGGCGGGACAGGGACTGGCGGGGAGCTGTTTTTT CASSNGGTGTGGELFF
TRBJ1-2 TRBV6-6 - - TGTGCCAGCAGTTCCGGGGCCCTCAGTGACTATGGCTACACCTTC CASSSGALSDYGYTF
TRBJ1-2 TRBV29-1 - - TGCAGCGTTCGGGGGGTGGACTATGGCTACACCTTC CSVRGVDYGYTF
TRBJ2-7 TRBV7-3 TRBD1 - TGTGCCAGCAGCATAGGGACAGCCGCCATCTACGAGCAGTACTTC CASSIGTAAIYEQYF
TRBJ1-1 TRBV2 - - TGTGCCAGCAGTGACAGGGTGAACACTGAAGCTTTCTTT CASSDRVNTEAFF
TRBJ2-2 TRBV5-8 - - TGTGCCAGCAGCCTTTTTACGGCGTCCGGGGAGCTGTTTTTT CASSLFTASGELFF
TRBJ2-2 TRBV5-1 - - TGCGCCAGCAGCTTGGTGCCAGCTCCCGGGGAGCTGTTTTTT CASSLVPAPGELFF
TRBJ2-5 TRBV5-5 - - TGTGCCAGCAGCTTGAGGACACTTCAAGAGACCCAGTACTTC CASSLRTLQETQYF
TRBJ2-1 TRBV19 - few TGTGCCAGTAGTATTGGAGCAGGGAATGAGCAGTTCTTC CASSIGAGNEQFF
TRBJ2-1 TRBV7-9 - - TGTGCCAGCAGCTTTTTCGGGGGCGCATACAATGAGCAGTTCTTC CASSFFGGAYNEQFF
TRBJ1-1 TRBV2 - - TGTGCCAGCAGTTCGACACAGAACACTGAAGCTTTCTTT CASSSTQNTEAFF
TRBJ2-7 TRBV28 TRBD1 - TGTGCCAGCAGTGTCCCGGGGACAGGGCCTGGCAGGCAGTACTTC CASSVPGTGPGRQYF
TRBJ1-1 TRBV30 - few TGTGCCTGGAGTGTATCGGGGAGTAGCACTGAAGCTTTCTTT CAWSVSGSSTEAFF
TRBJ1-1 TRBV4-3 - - TGCGCCAGCAGCCAAGGGGCGGACTTGAACACTGAAGCTTTCTTT CASSQGADLNTEAFF
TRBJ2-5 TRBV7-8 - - TGTGCCGCGTCTTCAGGGAAGGAGACCCAGTACTTC CAASSGKETQYF
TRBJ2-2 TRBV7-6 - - TGTGCCAGCAGCTTCCCCCCGGGGGAAGGTGTAAGAACCGGGGAGCTGTTTTTT CASSFPPGEGVRTGELFF
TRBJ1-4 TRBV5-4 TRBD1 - TGTGCCAGCAGCGCCGGACAGGAGGCATTCGGTGAAAAACTGTTTTTT CASSAGQEAFGEKLFF
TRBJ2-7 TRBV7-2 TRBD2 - TGTGCCAGCAGCCTTAGCGGGGGGTCCTACGAGCAGTACTTC CASSLSGGSYEQYF
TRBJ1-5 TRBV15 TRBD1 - TGTGCCACCAGCAGAGCCTGGGGGTCAAGGGGGCGCGGTCAGCCCCAGCATTTT CATSRAWGSRGRGQPQHF
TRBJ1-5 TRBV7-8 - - TGTGCCAGCACCTCCCAAGGTCAGCCCCAGCATTTT CASTSQGQPQHF
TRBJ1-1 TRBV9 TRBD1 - TGTGCCAGCAGCGGCGGGACAGGGGGAATGAGCACTGAAGCTTTCTTT CASSGGTGGMSTEAFF
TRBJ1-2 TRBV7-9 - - TGTGCCAGCAGCTTAAGTCAGGGGAGCTATGGCTACACCTTC CASSLSQGSYGYTF
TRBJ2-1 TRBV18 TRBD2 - TGTGCCAGCTCACCACCCCTAGCGGGGGGGCTTGTTGAGCAGTTCTTC CASSPPLAGGLVEQFF
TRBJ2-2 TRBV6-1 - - TGTGCCAGCAGTGCCGGGGATGGAACCGGGGAGCTGTTTTTT CASSAGDGTGELFF
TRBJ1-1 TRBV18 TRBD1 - TGTGCCAGCTCGAGGGACAGGACCATCCCGAACACTGAAGCTTTCTTT CASSRDRTIPNTEAFF
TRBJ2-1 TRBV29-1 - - TGCAGCGTTGTAGAGATGGGGGAAACCTACAATGAGCAGTTCTTC CSVVEMGETYNEQFF
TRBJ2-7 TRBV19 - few TGTGCCAGTAGTATAGATGCTGGCAGAGAGAGCTACGAGCAGTACTTC CASSIDAGRESYEQYF
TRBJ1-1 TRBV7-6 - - TGTGCCAGCAGCTTACGGGGACAGAACACTGAAGCTTTCTTT CASSLRGQNTEAFF
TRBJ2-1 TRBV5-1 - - TGCGCCAGCAGCTACCTGGCGGGCTCTTACAATGAGCAGTTCTTC CASSYLAGSYNEQFF